This T cell receptor (beta chain) comes out of a study of cytomegalovirus exposure and HLA in healthy donors (dated by TCRdb to about 2017). For the wider study: An earlier analysis of approximately 600 of the donors reported 276 Gb of sequence data and roughly 110 million unique TCR beta sequences from roughly 180 million T cells. Roughly 300 gigabases of sequencing data and 70 million to 85 million unique TCR sequences were included in an early release covering around 650 HLA-typed donors. Of the roughly 400 genotyped donors, 75% to 85% were placed in the genetic ancestry cluster associated with self-reported Caucasian donors. The study was designed to test whether signatures of past pathogen exposure could be identified by cataloging public T cell receptors. The study used immunosequencing to profile the T cell repertoires of more than 650 subjects and linked those repertoires to cytomegalovirus serostatus. In addition to the first cohort of 650 to 800 subjects, a separate validation cohort of under 150 different subjects was used. To predict cytomegalovirus infection status, the study combined high-throughput TCR immunosequencing, statistical association of individual TCRs with disease status, and machine learning. A later analysis re-examined previously published TCR beta repertoires from about 700 donors and added high-resolution HLA genotyping to investigate patterns of TCR occurrence. The later analysis used no new phenotypic data to find candidate immune exposures, relying instead on TCR beta sequences and their occurrence across donors. An earlier analysis of 500 to 650 of the donors applied high-throughput TCR beta sequencing to assess whether each TCR beta V gene segment acted as functional or pseudogenic. Donor age, sex, ethnicity and CMV serostatus were compiled alongside the repertoire data. Genome-wide SNP genotypes for about three fifths of the roughly 670 donors were used in a later genetic analysis, which treated that subset as a discovery cohort. Every repertoire in the discovery cohort had been generated on one and the same sequencing platform. HLA typing included class I and class II loci at four-digit resolution. Typing coverage differed by locus: A, B, C, DRB1 and DQB1 were typed in about 629-640 donors, DQA1 in around 500, DPA1 in roughly 590, and DPB1 in roughly 470. Because of strong linkage in the cohort, roughly 5 DR-DQ haplotypes were treated as single units for association and clustering. Among almost 400 genotyped donors of the cohort, an average of around 240,000 unique TCR beta nucleotide sequences were sequenced per donor, around 20% of them non-productive. Here is what the overall study found, with its caveats: The classifier was reported to diagnose cytomegalovirus status with high specificity and sensitivity in both the original cohort and the validation cohort. A later analysis associated roughly 17,000 TCR beta sequences with specific HLA alleles at a false discovery rate of 0.05. In a later analysis, HLA-associated TCR beta chains were found to be more clonally expanded and to have lower generation probabilities than equally common non-associated chains. The earlier analysis of nearly 600 of the donors excluded 15 to 20 rarely observed V segments, including chromosome 9 orphons, because counts were too low. Linkage disequilibrium might explain the correlated functional status among segregating V segments, but an unknown experimental factor could not be ruled out. CMV serostatus was the only immune exposure information available for the cohort. A group of highly shared sequence variants was considered likely to be a technical artifact of the sequencing pipeline. A later analysis found that TCR association rates varied across HLA loci, with DRB1 alleles showing the most associated TCRs and HLA-C alleles the fewest. A few of the identified cytomegalovirus-associated TCR beta chains were confirmed in vitro to be specific for cytomegalovirus antigens. Broadly in line with IMGT annotations, most TCR beta V segments showed up in productive rearrangements about 90% or about 30% of the time in an earlier analysis of about 500 of the donors. In a later genetic analysis, fewer N-insertions in productive TCRs were reported among donors in an Asian-associated ancestry cluster than the roughly 640-donor mean. Because some donors lacked HLA typing at each locus, the association tests relied only on the typed subset. A later analysis reported that several top co-occurrence clusters appeared linked to parvovirus B19, influenza, CMV and Epstein-Barr virus. In a later analysis, most CMV-associated TCR beta chains were found to appear HLA-restricted, with HLA associations seemingly driven largely by CMV exposure. The cohort was sequenced for TCR beta chains only, and without alpha or paired-chain data the features that could be detected were limited. In a later genetic analysis, a missense DCLRE1C variant was associated with V-gene and J-gene trimming of TCR beta chains, and the association was replicated in an independent cohort. The authors suggested that the approach could potentially be generalized to other disease states and immunological phenotypes. The 87-base-pair reads could not distinguish some IMGT-functional V segments, including TRBV6-2 and TRBV6-3, so those segments were excluded. Presence/absence analyses assumed roughly uniform sequencing depth across donors, an assumption that may not hold. Across donors, most TCR sequences were observed very rarely, whereas some public TCRs were present in many individuals. When HLA alleles, especially DR and DQ, strongly co-occurred, TCR associations were difficult to assign to individual alleles. A further reported finding was that TCR beta sequences accurately predicted the HLA-A and HLA-B alleles for most subjects in the first cohort. In the study, about 150 TCR beta chains were listed as associated with cytomegalovirus.

Concerning this clone: What this receptor recognizes is not known.

Preparation of the library involved the immunoSEQ multiplex PCR assay. A mixture of 60 forward primers for TCR Vbeta segments and 13 reverse primers for TCR Jbeta segments was used in the multiplex PCR. Amplification of the CDR3 region of rearranged TCR beta genes was performed with a multiplex PCR assay on genomic DNA. Amplified TCR beta libraries were sequenced as 87-base-pair reads on the Illumina HiSeq System. Regarding the original processing steps: Across the 600 to 700 repertoires, a later analysis counted 78 million or so unique TCR beta chains, roughly 11 million of which were shared by at least two donors. Raw reads were error-corrected and collapsed into unique sequences with a nearest-neighbor algorithm that merged closely related sequences to remove PCR and sequencing errors. To assign V, D and J gene segments, CDR3 sequences were aligned to IMGT reference sequences. For a sequence to be retained, a match of at least six nucleotides to both a V gene segment and a J gene segment was required. Rearrangements were classified as productive when the CDR3 lacked stop codons and remained in frame with V and J, and all other rearrangements were classified as non-productive. Following IMGT convention, CDR3 was defined as the stretch from the second conserved V-encoded cysteine up to the conserved J-encoded phenylalanine. The earlier analysis of fewer than 700 of the donors excluded sequences that lacked an unambiguous match to a single V gene segment. In an earlier analysis of 587 of the donors, V segments were called functional above 56.7% productive rearrangements and were called segregating when the between-donor standard deviation exceeded 5%. To diagnose cytomegalovirus status from the catalog of TCR beta chain sequences, a statistical classification framework was built. In a later analysis, V and J genes were assigned by comparing TCR nucleotide sequences against IMGT/GENE-DB human TR gene sequences. A later analysis assigned CDR3 sequences and most-parsimonious VDJ recombination scenarios with the TCRdist pipeline. A later analysis defined each TCR beta chain by its CDR3 amino acid sequence plus V-gene family, and excluded reads lacking a unique V-gene family. In a later analysis, fewer than 600 highly shared, low-generation-probability nucleotide sequences were removed to address suspected cross-contamination and a sequencing artifact. A later analysis calculated a clonal expansion index for each public chain from normalized within-repertoire ranks of inferred template counts. In a later analysis, generation probabilities were computed with a VDJ recombination model fitted to out-of-frame rearrangements, and the resulting probabilities were checked against IGoR. In a later analysis, TCR-TCR, TCR-HLA and TCR-CMV co-occurrence was scored with hypergeometric tests, and a repertoire-size bias correction was applied to TCR pairs. In a later analysis, false discovery rates were estimated by permuting HLA or CMV assignments 20 times. In a later analysis, co-occurring TCRs were grouped using DBSCAN, and TCRdist sequence similarity was added for clustering within HLA-allele-positive subsets. Repertoires with fewer than 30,000 or more than 120,000 public chains were left out of co-occurrence clustering, as were five repertoires with anomalous nucleotide sharing. TCRdb took over this immuneACCESS table, retaining in-frame rearrangements with V and J assigned. Such tables are incomplete; in checked studies, under half of the missing clones stem from an unresolved V gene, and the remainder is unexplained. From that table come the V and J calls and clone size; the DNA was used to work out D and trimming. The sample table gives roughly 79,000 clones. Of the sample, approximately 4.2% falls within the top ten clones.

The CDR3, from cysteine to phenylalanine, totals 21 residues. The only DNA kept is the CDR3, 63 bases in frame from the first base. From the germline V gene, CDR1 is MGHRA and CDR2 is YSYEKL. The germline V and J ends show losses of 1 base and 0 bases respectively, and no gene match explains 13 bases of the junction. In total, roughly 710 healthy bone marrow donors made up the cohort. At the time of sampling, all cohort members were nominally healthy, though unrecorded immune exposures were likely present. The donor tested CMV seronegative and was one of the 352 seronegative cohort members. A peripheral blood sample was provided by each donor, and peripheral blood mononuclear cells were used for TCR beta sequencing. The Qiagen DNeasy Blood Extraction Kit was used to extract genomic DNA from the blood cell samples.

This chain is built from TRBV4-1 and TRBJ2-3; 13 of the junction bases match TRBD2. The TCR originated in a man aged 30 to 39 in good health and CMV-seronegative. Input material: PBMCs. The sequenced DNA is TGCGCCAGCAGCCAAGCCCTAGGACTAGCGGGGGCCCGGATTAGCACAGATACGCAGTATTTT. Translated, this is CASSQALGLAGARISTDTQYF.